The following is a T cell receptor beta chain sequence with its context. What it binds is not known. Sequencing was performed with immunoSEQ multiplex PCR; in TCRdb, only in-frame clones are kept and a portion is missing. The sample has approximately 150,000 clones; around 90% are singletons. The data are from a study of T cell responses to AZD1222 COVID-19 vaccine. General study results and limits: Researchers report vaccine-associated CD4 TCRs spanning spike, with dominance at 160-218 and 743-854. Donors were chiefly white British, with a greater number of females, and clonal diversity was perhaps underestimated.

CDR3 length: 12 residues. Trimming took off 10 bases at V and 4 bases at J, with 10 bases between the two ends. The germline CDR1 and CDR2 sequences are MDHEN and SYDVKM. This specimen consisted of peripheral blood, obtained 28 days after the second dose of the MenACWY control vaccine. This TCR was recovered from an adult who received the MenACWY meningococcal vaccine as a control. V gene TRBV28 combines with J gene TRBJ1-4; unclear D gene. The CDR3 region has the DNA TGTGCCACCCGGCTGCTTAATGAAAAACTGTTTTTT. Its translation: CATRLLNEKLFF.